Below, 27 T cell receptor beta chains from the same sample are listed, as sequenced in a study of blood T cell repertoires in COVID-19. Measured with immunoSEQ multiplex PCR; TCRdb has only the in-frame clones, and not every one. The table includes more than 90,000 clones, roughly 71% detected once. Sequencing was carried out using peripheral blood. Receptors originate from a woman of 80 years or more with acute or convalescent COVID-19.

This clone was counted only a few times. V and J are TRBV9 and TRBJ2-2; perhaps TRBD1 as D (5 bases). Germline assignment: CDR1 SGDLS and CDR2 YYNGEE. Trimming took off 7 bases at V and 5 bases at J, with 24 bases between the two ends. CDR3 size: 17 residues. The CDR3 loop is CASAPGGAAYSTGELFF. The CDR3 nucleotides are TGTGCCAGCGCCCCGGGTGGGGCGGCCTACAGTACCGGGGAGCTGTTTTTT.

This sequence joins TRBV6-6 and TRBJ1-3, with D uncertain. The CDR3 runs 15 residues. Trimming cost V 4 bases and J 4 bases, with 14 bases left between them. The germline CDR1 and CDR2 sequences are MNHNY and SVGAGI (reference sequence). This CDR3 is CASSSSRTLGNTIYF. In DNA form, the CDR3 reads TGTGCCAGCAGTTCAAGCCGAACGTTAGGAAACACCATATATTTT.

This clone was picked up many times. The rearrangement links TRBV3-1 (or the pseudogene TRBV3-2) to TRBJ1-2; possibly TRBD1 for D (6 bases). CDR1 and CDR2 (germline): LGHDT, YNNKEL (reference sequence). This CDR3 spans 16 amino acids. The germline V and J ends were trimmed by 1 base and 6 bases, with 18 bases remaining between them. As DNA, the CDR3 is TGTGCCAGCAGCCAAGGCGAGTTACAGGGAAACGATGGCTACACCTTC. Translated, it gives CASSQGELQGNDGYTF.

This clone was seen more than once but under ten times. This chain joins TRBV19 and TRBJ1-2, with D perhaps TRBD1 (5 bases). Between the trimmed V and J ends, which lost 7 bases and 4 bases, there was a span of 13 bases. The germline CDR1 and CDR2 sequences are LNHDA and SQIVND (reference sequence). The CDR3 is 13 amino acids. In DNA form, the CDR3 reads TGTGCCAGTAAAGCGGGACGGATCTATGGCTACACCTTC. It yields the protein CASKAGRIYGYTF.

This clone has just one count. The CDR3 spells CASSLRIRGPQHF. The CDR3 bases are TGTGCCAGCAGCTTACGGATTAGGGGCCCCCAGCATTTT. This chain uses TRBV7-3 with TRBJ1-5, with D perhaps matching TRBD1 (5 bases). CDR1 SGHTA and CDR2 FQGTGA come from the germline V gene. The CDR3 covers 13 residues. Trimming shortened V by 2 bases and J by 10 bases, and 12 bases separated the two germline ends.

CDR3 in amino acids: CASSSSGYNEKLFF. Here the CDR3 DNA reads TGTGCCAGCAGTTCCTCAGGGTACAACGAAAAACTGTTTTTT. The chain employs TRBV28 and TRBJ1-4, with D possibly matching TRBD1 (5 bases). From germline, CDR1 is MDHEN and CDR2 SYDVKM. V was cut by 4 bases and J by 8 bases, with 14 bases left in between. The CDR3 has 14 amino acids.

The rearrangement links TRBV3-1 (or the pseudogene TRBV3-2) to TRBJ1-1; possibly TRBD1 for D (5 bases). V lost 0 bases and J lost 4, with 12 bases in between. The CDR3 is 15 residues long. CDR1 and CDR2 (germline): LGHDT, YNNKEL (reference sequence). CDR3 loop: CASSQDDRVLTEAFF. As DNA, the CDR3 is TGTGCCAGCAGCCAAGATGACAGAGTGCTCACTGAAGCTTTCTTT.

The chain is built from TRBV2 and TRBJ2-5; 9 bases align to TRBD1. CDR3 size: 14 residues. CDR1 is SNHLY, CDR2 FYNNEI, per germline. After removal of 6 bases from V and 5 bases from J, the junction contained 7 bases not matched to a gene. The CDR3 sequence is CASRRTGVLETQYF. CDR3 DNA: TGTGCCAGCAGGAGGACAGGGGTCTTGGAGACCCAGTACTTC.

The gene calls are TRBV6-2 or TRBV6-3 and TRBJ2-3, with 7 bases lining up with TRBD1. Germline V gene lookup returns CDR1 MNHEY and CDR2 SVGEGT. This CDR3 comprises 15 residues. The junction had 3 bases not matched to a gene; V was cut back by 2 bases and J by 1 base. CDR3 sequence: CASSYKGQGTDTQYF. The CDR3 coding sequence is TGTGCCAGCAGTTACAAAGGACAGGGCACAGATACGCAGTATTTT.

The chain is built from TRBV5-4 and TRBJ1-2, with a possible D match to TRBD1 (6 bases). The CDR3 is 13 amino acids. Germline V CDR1 and CDR2: SGHNT, YYREEE (reference sequence). V gave up 0 bases and J gave up 4 bases, with 7 bases separating them. CDR3 nucleotides: TGTGCCAGCAGCTTGGACAGGGTCTATGGCTACACCTTC. Residues: CASSLDRVYGYTF.

The V call is TRBV4-3, the J call TRBJ1-2; weak D call: TRBD1 (5 bases). Trimming took 1 base from V and 4 from J, leaving 13 bases between them. Germline CDR1 is LGHNA and CDR2 is YSLEER. This CDR3 spans 15 amino acids. CDR3: CASSQVSTGGYGYTF. The CDR3 nucleotides read TGCGCCAGCAGCCAAGTCTCAACGGGGGGCTATGGCTACACCTTC.

This chain uses TRBV7-8 with TRBJ2-7; 8 bases fit TRBD2. The ends lost 5 bases at V and 3 bases at J; junction bases unmatched: 3. Germline V gene lookup returns CDR1 SGHVS and CDR2 FQNEAQ. CDR3 length: 13 residues. CDR3 loop: CASSRGGHYEQYF. The CDR3 DNA is TGTGCCAGCAGCCGGGGGGGGCACTACGAGCAGTACTTC.

DNA for the CDR3: TGTGCCACCAGCAGAGATCGGGCGGGGAGCTCCTATGGCTACACCTTC. This codes for CATSRDRAGSSYGYTF. This chain links TRBV15 with TRBJ1-2; no clear D. Germline loops: CDR1 LNHNV, CDR2 YYDKDF (reference sequence). This CDR3 region has 16 residues. V was shortened by 0 bases and J by 4 bases, with 15 bases between the two germline ends.

The V and J genes are TRBV7-9 and TRBJ1-2; D uncertain. The germline CDR1 and CDR2 sequences are SEHNR and FQNEAQ (reference sequence). This CDR3 is built from 11 residues. V was trimmed by 4 bases and J by 4 bases, leaving 4 bases between them. The CDR3 DNA reads as TGTGCCAGCAGCTCCGGCTATGGCTACACCTTC. This gives the protein CASSSGYGYTF.

The chain joins TRBV6-5 to TRBJ2-2; TRBD1 agrees at 9 bases. V dropped 6 bases and J dropped 4; count of bases not matched to a gene: 6. The CDR3 runs 15 residues. Germline loops: CDR1 MNHEY, CDR2 SVGAGI. The chain's CDR3 is CASRSGTGTTGELFF. CDR3 coding DNA: TGTGCCAGCAGGTCCGGGACAGGGACCACCGGGGAGCTGTTTTTT.

V usage is TRBV6-6 and J usage is TRBJ1-5, with 10 bases fitting TRBD1. CDR1 is MNHNY, CDR2 SVGAGI, per germline (reference sequence). V gave up 8 bases and J gave up 3 bases; unmatched junction bases: 7. The CDR3 consists of 15 residues. The CDR3 DNA reads as TGTGCCAGCCAGGGACAGGGGATAGTCAATCAGCCCCAGCATTTT. It encodes CASQGQGIVNQPQHF.

This clone turned up a few times. CDR3 coding DNA: TGTGCCAGCAGTTACTGGGGACAGGCTTATACGCAGTATTTT. Translating it yields CASSYWGQAYTQYF. The V call is TRBV6-2 or TRBV6-3, the J call TRBJ2-3, with 8 bases that match TRBD1. Trimming cost V 1 base and J 7 bases; bases outside gene matches: 4. Germline V gene lookup returns CDR1 MNHEY and CDR2 SVGEGT. The CDR3 totals 14 residues.

This chain joins TRBV27 and TRBJ2-7; 8 bases match TRBD2. V gave up 5 bases and J gave up 4 bases; unmatched junction bases: 10. CDR1 is MNHEY and CDR2 is SMNVEV in the germline V gene (reference sequence). There are 15 residues in the CDR3. The CDR3 sequence: CASSPWGGRRYEQYF. The DNA for the CDR3 is TGTGCCAGCAGTCCCTGGGGCGGGAGGAGGTACGAGCAGTACTTC.

The gene calls are TRBV27 and TRBJ1-4, with D unclear. The V gene lost 5 bases and the J gene lost 4 bases, with 5 bases spanning the gap. There are 12 residues in the CDR3. CDR1 MNHEY and CDR2 SMNVEV come from the germline V gene (reference sequence). The CDR3 DNA reads as TGTGCCAGCAGTAACAATAATGAAAAACTGTTTTTT. This gives the protein CASSNNNEKLFF.

This clone was recorded many times. The rearrangement joins TRBV28 to TRBJ1-6, with 7 positions matching TRBD1. The germline V gene encodes CDR1 MDHEN and CDR2 SYDVKM. V lost 5 bases to trimming and J lost 7 bases; unmatched junction nucleotides: 8. This CDR3 spans 15 amino acids. For the CDR3, the DNA is TGTGCCAGCAGTCCATCGGGACAGATGAATTCACCCCTCCACTTT. This encodes CASSPSGQMNSPLHF.

This clone was counted once. The chain carries TRBV11-2 and TRBJ2-5, with D perhaps TRBD1 (5 bases). V lost 2 bases to trimming and J lost 0 bases, with 13 bases between them. The germline V gene has CDR1 SGHAT and CDR2 FQNNGV. CDR3 size: 16 residues. CDR3 amino acids: CASSLIGAVYQETQYF. As DNA, the CDR3 is TGTGCCAGCAGCTTAATAGGGGCCGTGTACCAAGAGACCCAGTACTTC.

J is TRBJ2-1 and V is TRBV7-2; TRBD1 matches 7 bases. There are 17 residues in the CDR3. Germline assignment: CDR1 SGHTA and CDR2 FQGNSA. The ends lost 2 bases at V and 3 bases at J; junction bases unmatched: 10. As DNA, the CDR3 is TGTGCCAGCAGCTTAATTGTTACAGGGGCTATCTACAATGAGCAGTTCTTC. This sequence encodes CASSLIVTGAIYNEQFF.

The rearrangement links TRBV5-6 to TRBJ2-3; 9 bases map to TRBD2. V shed 4 bases and J 4 bases; nucleotides not matched to a gene: 7. Per germline, CDR1 SGHDT and CDR2 YYEEEE. This CDR3 has 15 residues. The CDR3 coding sequence is TGTGCCAGCAGCCGGGGACTAGCCGTTTCAGATACGCAGTATTTT. This gives the protein CASSRGLAVSDTQYF.

Only a few counts were recorded for this clone. DNA of the CDR3: TGTGCCAGCAGCCAATGGACAGCGTACCAAGAGACCCAGTACTTC. It encodes CASSQWTAYQETQYF. The V call is TRBV6-2 or TRBV6-3, the J call TRBJ2-5, with D perhaps matching TRBD1 (6 bases). V dropped 6 bases and J dropped 0 bases, with 14 bases sitting between them. From germline, CDR1 is MNHEY and CDR2 SVGEGT. The CDR3 contains 15 residues.

The chain is built from TRBV7-2 and TRBJ2-7; 11 bases are shared with TRBD2. Germline V gene lookup returns CDR1 SGHTA and CDR2 FQGNSA. This CDR3 has 14 residues. V trimming: 3 bases; J trimming: 5 bases; junction bases outside the gene matches: 3. The CDR3 reads CASSLTSGKNEQYF. DNA of the CDR3: TGTGCCAGCAGCTTGACTAGCGGGAAGAACGAGCAGTACTTC.

This clone turned up a few times. This chain uses TRBV4-1 with TRBJ1-1; possible D gene TRBD1, 6 bases. The V gene lost 0 bases and the J gene lost 11 bases, with 10 bases spanning the gap. CDR3 length equals 12 residues. Germline V gene lookup returns CDR1 MGHRA and CDR2 YSYEKL. In nucleotides, the CDR3 is TGCGCCAGCAGCCAAGAGGGGGGGGGCGCTTTCTTT. It translates to CASSQEGGGAFF.

This clone was seen a handful of times. V gene TRBV18 combines with J gene TRBJ1-1; D is perhaps TRBD1 (6 bases). The CDR3 sequence is 15 residues long. The germline V gene encodes CDR1 KGHSH and CDR2 LQKENI. The V gene lost 3 bases and the J gene lost 7 bases, with 18 bases spanning the gap. The CDR3 DNA reads as TGTGCCAGCTCACCTTCGGGGGGGCTACTTAATGAAGCTTTCTTT. Its protein is CASSPSGGLLNEAFF.